A single sample is the source of the 2 T cell receptor beta chains below, sequenced in a study of T cell responses to AZD1222 COVID-19 vaccine. This table comes from immunoSEQ multiplex PCR, and its TCRdb copy is limited to in-frame clones, with some not included. The sample records more than 100,000 clones, about 85% being singletons. This material consisted of peripheral blood, taken on day 0 of AZD1222 vaccination. The receptors originated from an adult in good health.

This clone was seen only a few times. This sequence joins TRBV4-1 and TRBJ1-2; tentatively, D is TRBD1 (5 bases). The CDR3 runs to 17 residues. V lost 0 bases to trimming and J lost 0 bases, with 14 bases between them. Germline V gene sequence: CDR1 MGHRA, CDR2 YSYEKL. In DNA, the CDR3 is TGCGCCAGCAGCCAAGATCCCCGGGGGGTCTCTAACTATGGCTACACCTTC. Its translation: CASSQDPRGVSNYGYTF.

The V gene is TRBV7-3, the J gene TRBJ2-7; 11 bases fit TRBD2. Germline V CDR1 and CDR2: SGHTA, FQGTGA. Germline trimming cut 5 bases from V and 1 base from J; bases unmatched to any gene: 19. The CDR3 is 20 residues long. CDR3 bases: TGTGCCAGCAGCCTCCCGAGGGGAGGACTAGCGGGCCATCCATCCTACGAGCAGTACTTC. It encodes CASSLPRGGLAGHPSYEQYF.